The clone carrying this T cell receptor (beta chain) has just a few counts. No antigen is known for it. The sample belongs to a study of blood T cells in healthy people across ages. CDR1 SGHDT and CDR2 YYEEEE come from the germline V gene. V lost 1 base to trimming and J lost 2 bases, with 14 bases between them. The CDR3 length is 16 residues. Study-wide results and limits: The fall in TCR beta diversity per million T cells was roughly linear with age. The long-lived group displayed more naive CD4+ cells, plus higher diversity, than the aged donors did.

The extraction recovered at least 5.5 micrograms of total RNA per sample. The authors ran a second PCR of 7 to 11 cycles using a sample-barcoded 5' primer and a J-beta primer mix. TCRdb re-derived calls from the 5' RACE reads in MiXCR, one entry per CDR3 protein. Among some 1,000,000 distinct CDR3 sequences, around 25% were seen once, and the ten largest hold around 0.75%. A further study also used this sample, focusing on T cells of mothers and their children. That source reports: Related and unrelated pairs show TCR recombination output that thymic selection shapes similarly.

The chain is built from TRBV5-6 and TRBJ2-3; D call uncertain. The sample comprised blood. The sequence was collected from a girl aged 2 to 9 in good health. Here the CDR3 reads CASSLPAGINTDTQYF. The CDR3 region has the DNA TGTGCCAGCAGCTTGCCGGCAGGCATAAACACAGATACGCAGTATTTT.